Listed below are T cell receptor beta chains from one sample, sequenced in a study of blood T cells in healthy people across ages. Each CDR3 protein is one row after TCRdb ran MiXCR on the 5' RACE reads. This table has 790,000 or so distinct CDR3 sequences, roughly three fifths appearing once. The sequenced sample was blood. These receptors all come from a man in his forties in good health. CDR3s include the opening cysteine and the closing phenylalanine or tryptophan. A D gene is named only where the DNA matches it firmly. Expanded clones are given a class, and other clones once, few, many or no size at all.

j_gene	v_gene	abundance	d_gene	CDR3nt	CDR3aa
TRBJ1-1	TRBV7-2	once	.	TGTGCCAGCAGCGTAGAGGTGGGGGATAAAGCGGCTTTCTTT	CASSVEVGDKAAFF
TRBJ2-7	TRBV12-3/TRBV12-4	few	.	TGTGCCAGCAGTAGCCTAGGCACCTACGAGCAGTACTTC	CASSSLGTYEQYF
TRBJ2-1	TRBV20-1	once	.	TGCAGTGCCGACAATTCGGGGGTCTTATACAATGAGCAGTTCTTC	CSADNSGVLYNEQFF
TRBJ2-6	TRBV24-1	.	.	TGTGCCACCAGCTCTGGGGCCAACGTCCTGACTTTC	CATSSGANVLTF
TRBJ2-6	TRBV2	.	.	TGTGCCAGCAGGCGGGACGGTTCTGGGGCCAACGTCCTGACTTTC	CASRRDGSGANVLTF
TRBJ2-3	TRBV9	.	.	TGTGCCAACAGCGTAGACAAGTTCCCCTCCCCAGATACGCAGTATTTT	CANSVDKFPSPDTQYF
TRBJ1-2	TRBV28	.	.	TGTGCCAGCAGTCCCCGTAGGGATTACTATGGCTACACCTTC	CASSPRRDYYGYTF
TRBJ2-5	TRBV6-5	.	.	TGTGCCAGCAGAACTCTCCTAGGAGGCGCAGAGACCCAGTACTTC	CASRTLLGGAETQYF
TRBJ2-7	TRBV20-1	.	TRBD2	TGCAGTGCTAGAAAGACGACTAGCGGGAGTGGCGAGCAGTACTTC	CSARKTTSGSGEQYF
TRBJ2-1	TRBV20-1	.	TRBD2	TGCAGTGCTAAAATTAGTTCAGCGGGGGGTGAGCAGTTCTTC	CSAKISSAGGEQFF
TRBJ2-5	TRBV24-1	.	.	TGTGCCACCTCCGGGACAGTTTCGGGAGAGCAGTACTTC	CATSGTVSGEQYF
TRBJ2-7	TRBV10-2	.	.	TGCGCCAGCGGGGTTCCGGCAGGCGGACCCTACGAGCAGTACTTC	CASGVPAGGPYEQYF
TRBJ2-1	TRBV10-3	few	.	TGTGCCATCAGTCGGGGGAACTACAATGAGCAGTTCTTC	CAISRGNYNEQFF
TRBJ1-2	TRBV7-9	few	TRBD1	TGTGCCAGCACCAGACAGGGGGAAAACTATGGCTACACCTTC	CASTRQGENYGYTF
TRBJ1-5	TRBV27	.	.	TGTGCCAGCAGTCAAGTGGCCTCTAATCAGCCCCAGCATTTT	CASSQVASNQPQHF
TRBJ1-5	TRBV5-6	few	TRBD1	TGTGCCAGCAGCTTCAGAGGACAGGACAATCAGCCCCAGCATTTT	CASSFRGQDNQPQHF
TRBJ2-7	TRBV7-2	many	TRBD2	TGTGCCAGCACCTTAGCGGGAGGAGTCTACGAGCAGTACTTC	CASTLAGGVYEQYF
TRBJ1-2	TRBV20-1	.	.	TGCAGTGCCGTACGCGGTGGCTACACCTTC	CSAVRGGYTF
TRBJ2-6	TRBV6-5	.	.	TGTGCCAGCAGTAGGCGGCAGGCTGGGGCCAACGTCCTGACTTTC	CASSRRQAGANVLTF
TRBJ2-5	TRBV11-2	.	TRBD2	TGTGCCAGCAGCTCGAGGACTAGCGGGAGGGGAAAAGAGACCCAGTACTTC	CASSSRTSGRGKETQYF
TRBJ2-7	TRBV24-1	.	.	TGTGCCACCAGTGTCCGGGGCCCGTCCGATGAGCAGTACTTC	CATSVRGPSDEQYF
TRBJ1-5	TRBV7-2	.	.	TGTGCCAGCAGCTTAGGGGACACTAGCAATCAGCCCCAGCATTTT	CASSLGDTSNQPQHF
TRBJ2-7	TRBV27	.	.	TGTGCCAGCAGTTTGGGTGCGACAGGCGGTTTCGAGCAGTACTTC	CASSLGATGGFEQYF
TRBJ2-1	TRBV4-3	few	.	TGCGCCAGCAGCCCCGATCTAGCGTCTGCCCACAATGAGCAGTTCTTC	CASSPDLASAHNEQFF
TRBJ2-3	TRBV20-1	.	.	TGCAGTGCGGGCCAAGGAGGCCCAGATACGCAGTATTTT	CSAGQGGPDTQYF
TRBJ2-3	TRBV2	.	.	TGTGCCAGCAATGGAGTGGGCACAGATACGCAGTATTTT	CASNGVGTDTQYF
TRBJ2-7	TRBV20-1	.	TRBD2	TGCAGTGCTAGGGGAGGGGACTGGGACTACGAGCAGTACTTC	CSARGGDWDYEQYF
TRBJ2-5	TRBV13	few	.	TGTGCCAGCAGCTTACGCGCAGGGGGGGGATCAGAGACCCAGTACTTC	CASSLRAGGGSETQYF
TRBJ2-4	TRBV19	.	.	TGTGCCAGTAGTATCCTCGGGAGTGCATTTGAGCAGTACTTC	CASSILGSAFEQYF
TRBJ2-1	TRBV4-3	.	TRBD2	TGCGCCAGCAGCCCCCAGGGACTAGCGGACTACAATGAGCAGTTCTTC	CASSPQGLADYNEQFF
TRBJ1-1	TRBV14	.	TRBD1	TGTGCCAGCAGCAAAGGACAGGGGGCTATGAACACTGAAGTTTTCTTT	CASSKGQGAMNTEVFF
TRBJ2-5	TRBV7-8	many	.	TGTGCCAGCAGCTTAGGGGAGTTAGAGACCCAGTACTTC	CASSLGELETQYF
TRBJ2-7	TRBV20-1	.	TRBD1	TGCAGTGCTAGAGATCTTCTCCCGGGACAGGGCCACGAGCAGTACTTC	CSARDLLPGQGHEQYF
TRBJ2-1	TRBV12-3/TRBV12-4	.	TRBD2	TGTGCCAGCAGACAAAGCGGGGGGGCAGCAAATGAGCAGTTCTTC	CASRQSGGAANEQFF
TRBJ2-3	TRBV3-1	.	TRBD2	TGTGCCAGCAGCCAAGGGCGACTAGCACGGGACACAGATACGCAGTATTTT	CASSQGRLARDTDTQYF
TRBJ2-3	TRBV27	.	.	TGTGCCAGCAGTTTCGGAGGGAGCCACACAGATACGCAGTATTTT	CASSFGGSHTDTQYF
TRBJ1-5	TRBV7-8	.	TRBD1	TGTGCCAGCAGCCTAGACTCCGGGACAGGCAATCAGCCCCAGCATTTT	CASSLDSGTGNQPQHF
TRBJ2-4	TRBV27	.	.	TGTGCCAGCAGTTTCATGGGATCACTAGCCAAAAACATTCAGTACTTC	CASSFMGSLAKNIQYF
TRBJ1-1	TRBV20-1	.	TRBD1	TGCAGTGCCAGAACCCAGGGGGAGACCCGCAGGCAGAACACTGAAGCTTTCTTT	CSARTQGETRRQNTEAFF
TRBJ1-1	TRBV29-1	.	TRBD1	TGCAGCGTTGGACAGGGGGGAAGGAACACTGAAGCTTTCTTT	CSVGQGGRNTEAFF